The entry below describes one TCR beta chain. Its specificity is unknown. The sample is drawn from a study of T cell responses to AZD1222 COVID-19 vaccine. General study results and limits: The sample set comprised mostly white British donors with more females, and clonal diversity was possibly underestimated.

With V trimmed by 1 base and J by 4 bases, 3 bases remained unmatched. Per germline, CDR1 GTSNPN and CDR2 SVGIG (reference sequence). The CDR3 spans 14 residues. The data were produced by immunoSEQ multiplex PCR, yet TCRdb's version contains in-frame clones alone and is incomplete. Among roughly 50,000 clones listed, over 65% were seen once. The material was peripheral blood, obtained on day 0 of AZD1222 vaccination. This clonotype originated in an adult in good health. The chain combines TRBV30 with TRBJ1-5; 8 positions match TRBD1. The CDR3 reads CAWSGQGANQPQHF. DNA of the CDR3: TGTGCCTGGAGTGGGCAGGGGGCAAATCAGCCCCAGCATTTT.